This T cell receptor beta chain was obtained from a study of a mutant IDH1 vaccine in newly diagnosed glioma. Study information: Former treatment meant radiotherapy, temozolomide, or both; the majority had gotten both.

Produced via immunoSEQ multiplex PCR; TCRdb's table is partial and in-frame only. The profile covers 40,000 to 60,000 clones, with more than 70% appearing a single time and about 1.7% taken by the ten largest. Findings and limits, study-wide: Among all patients, vaccine-induced immune responses occurred in roughly 93%.

Between the trimmed V and J ends, which lost 6 bases and 5 bases, there was a span of 13 bases. This CDR3 spans 13 amino acids. Germline V gene sequence: CDR1 SEHNR, CDR2 FQNEAQ (reference sequence). With respect to this clone: What it binds is unknown.

Time point specified: week 5, during vaccination. Mutant IDH1 20-mer peptide, at 300 ug, made up each vaccine dose, with topical imiquimod. Sequenced material: PBMCs, taken from a glioma patient whose treatment included an IDH1 peptide vaccine. The gene calls are TRBV7-9 and TRBJ1-2; possible D gene TRBD1, 5 bases. This clonotype was sampled from a woman aged 35 to 49 with glioma. The CDR3 spells CASRRGFSYGYTF. The DNA of the CDR3 is TGTGCCAGCAGGAGGGGATTCTCTTATGGCTACACCTTC.